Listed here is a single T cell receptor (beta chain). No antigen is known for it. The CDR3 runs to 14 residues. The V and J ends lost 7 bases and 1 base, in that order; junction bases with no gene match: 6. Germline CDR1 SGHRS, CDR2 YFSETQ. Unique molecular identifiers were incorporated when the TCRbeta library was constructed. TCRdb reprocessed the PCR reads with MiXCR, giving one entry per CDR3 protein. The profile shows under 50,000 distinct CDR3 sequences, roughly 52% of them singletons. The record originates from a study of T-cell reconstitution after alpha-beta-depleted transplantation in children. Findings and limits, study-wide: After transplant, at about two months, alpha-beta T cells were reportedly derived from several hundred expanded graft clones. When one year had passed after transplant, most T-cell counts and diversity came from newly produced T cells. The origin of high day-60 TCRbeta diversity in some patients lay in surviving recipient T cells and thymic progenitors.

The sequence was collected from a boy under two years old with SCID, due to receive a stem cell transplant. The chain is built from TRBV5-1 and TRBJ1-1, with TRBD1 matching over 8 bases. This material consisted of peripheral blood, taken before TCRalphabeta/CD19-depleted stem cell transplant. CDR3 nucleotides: TGCGCCAGCGGGGATGGGACAGGGAACACTGAAGCTTTCTTT. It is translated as CASGDGTGNTEAFF.